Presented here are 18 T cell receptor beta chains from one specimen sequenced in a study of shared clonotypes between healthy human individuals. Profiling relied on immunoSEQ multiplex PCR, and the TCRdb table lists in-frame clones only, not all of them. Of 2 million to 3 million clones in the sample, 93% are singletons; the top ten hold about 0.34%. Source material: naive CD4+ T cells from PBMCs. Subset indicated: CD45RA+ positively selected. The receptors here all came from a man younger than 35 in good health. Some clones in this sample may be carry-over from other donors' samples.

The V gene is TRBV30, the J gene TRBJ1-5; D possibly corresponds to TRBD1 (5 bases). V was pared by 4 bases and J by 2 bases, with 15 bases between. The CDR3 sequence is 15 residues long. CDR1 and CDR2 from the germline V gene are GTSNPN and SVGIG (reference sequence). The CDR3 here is CAWNLGGQGNQPQHF. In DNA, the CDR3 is TGTGCCTGGAACTTGGGAGGACAAGGCAATCAGCCCCAGCATTTT.

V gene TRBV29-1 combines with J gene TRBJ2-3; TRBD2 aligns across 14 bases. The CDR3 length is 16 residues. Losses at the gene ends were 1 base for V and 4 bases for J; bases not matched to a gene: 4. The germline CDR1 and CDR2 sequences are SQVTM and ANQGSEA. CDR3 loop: CSVEVGTSGSPDTQYF. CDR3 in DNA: TGCAGCGTTGAAGTAGGGACTAGCGGGAGCCCAGATACGCAGTATTTT.

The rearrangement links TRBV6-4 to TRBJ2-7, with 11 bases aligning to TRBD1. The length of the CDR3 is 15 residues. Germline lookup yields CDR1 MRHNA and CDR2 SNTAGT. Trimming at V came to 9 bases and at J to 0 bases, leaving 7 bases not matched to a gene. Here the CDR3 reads CARILGQGGSYEQYF. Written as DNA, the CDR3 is TGTGCCAGGATTTTGGGACAGGGGGGCTCCTACGAGCAGTACTTC.

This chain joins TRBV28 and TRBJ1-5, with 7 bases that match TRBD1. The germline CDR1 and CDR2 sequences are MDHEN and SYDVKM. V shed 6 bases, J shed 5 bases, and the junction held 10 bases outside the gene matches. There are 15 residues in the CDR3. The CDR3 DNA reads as TGTGCCAGCAGCGTCCGACAGGGCAGGGATCAGCCCCAGCATTTT. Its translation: CASSVRQGRDQPQHF.

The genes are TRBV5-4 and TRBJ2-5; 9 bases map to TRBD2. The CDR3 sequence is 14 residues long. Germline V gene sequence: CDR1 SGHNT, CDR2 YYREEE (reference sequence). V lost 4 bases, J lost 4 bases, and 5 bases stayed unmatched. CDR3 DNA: TGTGCCAGCAGCCCGCGGGGGGGCCTAGAGACCCAGTACTTC. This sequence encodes CASSPRGGLETQYF.

The DNA for the CDR3 is TGTGCCAGCTCACCCCTACAGGGGACCCCTATGGAGCAGTACTTC. Its protein product is CASSPLQGTPMEQYF. The J gene is TRBJ2-7, the V gene TRBV18; 7 bases line up with TRBD1. CDR1 and CDR2 (germline): KGHSH, LQKENI. After removal of 3 bases from V and 7 bases from J, the junction contained 12 bases not matched to a gene. The CDR3 consists of 15 residues.

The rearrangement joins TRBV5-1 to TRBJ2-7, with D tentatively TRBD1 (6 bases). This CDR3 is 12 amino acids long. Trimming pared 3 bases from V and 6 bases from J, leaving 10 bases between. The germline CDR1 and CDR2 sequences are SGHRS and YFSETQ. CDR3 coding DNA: TGCGCCAGCAGCTCAGGACAGACCGAGCAGTACTTC. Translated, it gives CASSSGQTEQYF.

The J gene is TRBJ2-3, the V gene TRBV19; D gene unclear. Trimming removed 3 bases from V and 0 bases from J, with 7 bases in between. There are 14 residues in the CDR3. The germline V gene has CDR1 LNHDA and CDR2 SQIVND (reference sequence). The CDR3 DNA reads TGTGCCAGTAGTATGGCGGCTAGCACAGATACGCAGTATTTT. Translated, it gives CASSMAASTDTQYF.

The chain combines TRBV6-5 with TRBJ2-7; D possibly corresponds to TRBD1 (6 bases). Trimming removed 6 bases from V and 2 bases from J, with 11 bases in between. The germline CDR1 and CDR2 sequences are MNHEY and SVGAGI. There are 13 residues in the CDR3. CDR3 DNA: TGTGCCAGCAGCTCCGACAGGACCTACGAGCAGTACTTC. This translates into CASSSDRTYEQYF.

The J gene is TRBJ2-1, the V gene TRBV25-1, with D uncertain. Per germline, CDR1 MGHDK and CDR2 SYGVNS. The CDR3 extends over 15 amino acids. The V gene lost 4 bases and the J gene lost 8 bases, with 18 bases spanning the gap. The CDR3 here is CASSGGSAWAHEQFF. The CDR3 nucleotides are TGTGCCAGCAGTGGGGGAAGCGCGTGGGCTCATGAGCAGTTCTTC.

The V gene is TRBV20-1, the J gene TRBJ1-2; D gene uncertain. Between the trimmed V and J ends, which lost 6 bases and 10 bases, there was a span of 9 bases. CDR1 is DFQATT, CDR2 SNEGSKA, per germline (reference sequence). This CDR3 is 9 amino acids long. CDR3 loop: CSANMAYTF. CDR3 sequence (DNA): TGCAGTGCGAATATGGCCTACACCTTC.

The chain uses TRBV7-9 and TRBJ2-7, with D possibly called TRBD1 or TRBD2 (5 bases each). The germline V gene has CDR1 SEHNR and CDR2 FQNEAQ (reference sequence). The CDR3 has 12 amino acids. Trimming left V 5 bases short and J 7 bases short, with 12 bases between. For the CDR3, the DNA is TGTGCCAGCAGCCCGGGGCCTTGGGAGCAGTACTTC. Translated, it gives CASSPGPWEQYF.

The CDR3 coding sequence is TGTGCCAGCGCTAACCTCAGGGGAATAGGCTACGAGCAGTACTTC. Residues: CASANLRGIGYEQYF. This rearrangement joins TRBV6-1 to TRBJ2-7; tentative D call: TRBD1 (6 bases). Germline V gene sequence: CDR1 MNHNS, CDR2 SASEGT. The CDR3 loop spans 15 amino acids. Trimming cost V 8 bases and J 3 bases, with 20 bases left between them.

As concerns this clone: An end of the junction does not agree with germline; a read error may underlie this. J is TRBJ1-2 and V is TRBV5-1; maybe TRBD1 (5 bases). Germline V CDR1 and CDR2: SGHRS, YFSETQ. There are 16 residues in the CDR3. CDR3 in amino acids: CANSLQPGLANYGYTF. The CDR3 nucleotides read TGCGCCAACAGCTTACAACCAGGGTTAGCTAACTATGGCTACACCTTC.

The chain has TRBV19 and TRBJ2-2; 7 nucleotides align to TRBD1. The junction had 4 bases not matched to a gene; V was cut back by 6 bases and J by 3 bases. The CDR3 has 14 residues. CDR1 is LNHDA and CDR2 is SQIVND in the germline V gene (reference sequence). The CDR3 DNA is TGTGCCAGTAGATTACAGGGGTACACCGGGGAGCTGTTTTTT. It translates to CASRLQGYTGELFF.

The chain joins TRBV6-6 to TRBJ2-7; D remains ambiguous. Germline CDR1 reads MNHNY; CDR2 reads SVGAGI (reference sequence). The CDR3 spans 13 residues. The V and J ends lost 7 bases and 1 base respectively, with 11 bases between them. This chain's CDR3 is CASTASVSYEQYF. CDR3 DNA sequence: TGTGCCAGCACTGCGTCTGTTTCCTACGAGCAGTACTTC.

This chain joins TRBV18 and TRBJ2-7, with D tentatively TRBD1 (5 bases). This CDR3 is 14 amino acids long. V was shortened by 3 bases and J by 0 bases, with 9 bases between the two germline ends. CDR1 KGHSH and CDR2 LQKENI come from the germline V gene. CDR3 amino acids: CASSPGHSSYEQYF. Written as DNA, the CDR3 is TGTGCCAGCTCACCCGGACATAGCTCCTACGAGCAGTACTTC. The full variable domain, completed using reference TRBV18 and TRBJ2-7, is NAGVMQNPRHLVRRRGQEARLRCSPMKGHSHVYWYRQLPEEGLKFMVYLQKENIIDESGMPKERFSAEFPKEGPSILRIQQVVRGDSAAYFCASSPGHSSYEQYFGPGTRLTVT.

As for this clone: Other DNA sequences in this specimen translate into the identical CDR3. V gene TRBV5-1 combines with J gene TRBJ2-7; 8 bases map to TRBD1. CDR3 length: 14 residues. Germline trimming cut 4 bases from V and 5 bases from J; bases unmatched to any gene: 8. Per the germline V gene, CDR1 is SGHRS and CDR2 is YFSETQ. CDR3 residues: CASSPGQGFHEQYF. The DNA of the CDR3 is TGCGCCAGCAGCCCCGGACAGGGTTTCCACGAGCAGTACTTC.